The following is a T cell receptor beta chain sequence with its context. V lost 4 bases, J lost 4 bases, and 10 bases lay in between. Germline CDR1 is KGHSH and CDR2 is LQKENI. The CDR3 extends over 13 amino acids. The sample is drawn from a study of immune evolution from preneoplasia to lung adenocarcinoma. TCRdb's table, derived via immunoSEQ multiplex PCR, lists solely in-frame clones and lacks some. The table has roughly 10,000 clones, roughly 74% seen once. This clonotype was sampled from a person between 65 and 79 years old with lung adenocarcinoma. This chain uses TRBV18 with TRBJ1-2; D gene unclear. Sequencing was performed on FFPE minimally invasive lung adenocarcinoma tissue. This chain's CDR3 is CASSLSDTYGYTF. For the CDR3, the DNA is TGTGCCAGCTCACTGTCAGACACCTATGGCTACACCTTC.